These 12 T cell receptor beta chains were sequenced from one sample in a study of blood T cell repertoires in COVID-19. Libraries were prepared by immunoSEQ multiplex PCR; TCRdb keeps only in-frame clonotypes and omits some of them. Of over 100,000 clones in the sample, more than 65% were seen once. Sequencing was done on a sample of peripheral blood. These receptors all stem from a woman of 80 years or more with active or convalescent COVID-19.

This chain joins TRBV7-9 and TRBJ1-5; 7 bases agree with TRBD1. Germline V gene lookup returns CDR1 SEHNR and CDR2 FQNEAQ (reference sequence). V lost 4 bases, J lost 3 bases, and 9 bases stayed unmatched. This CDR3 has 16 amino acids. CDR3 DNA: TGTGCCAGCAGCTCCCCGACAGGGTTCGACAATCAGCCCCAGCATTTT. As protein: CASSSPTGFDNQPQHF.

This clone has only a few counts. The rearrangement links TRBV24-1 to TRBJ1-2; D unresolved. Trimming removed 6 bases from V and 9 bases from J, with 16 bases in between. This CDR3 contains 13 residues. The germline V gene has CDR1 KGHDR and CDR2 SFDVKD. For the CDR3, the DNA is TGTGCCACCAGTCCGGCGGGGTCTATGAGCTACACCTTC. This translates into CATSPAGSMSYTF.

The V and J genes are TRBV30 and TRBJ2-3; perhaps TRBD1 as D (6 bases). V was cut by 0 bases and J by 5 bases, with 15 bases left in between. The CDR3 covers 15 residues. Germline loops: CDR1 GTSNPN, CDR2 SVGIG (reference sequence). CDR3 in amino acids: CAWSVRQGRLDTQYF. CDR3 bases: TGTGCCTGGAGTGTACGGCAGGGGCGGTTAGATACGCAGTATTTT.

This chain links TRBV9 with TRBJ2-2, with D uncertain. V dropped 0 bases and J dropped 4 bases, with 7 bases sitting between them. The germline V gene encodes CDR1 SGDLS and CDR2 YYNGEE. This CDR3 is 14 amino acids long. Written as DNA, the CDR3 is TGTGCCAGCAGCGTAGCAGCGTCCACCGGGGAGCTGTTTTTT. Encoded protein: CASSVAASTGELFF.

This sequence joins TRBV9 and TRBJ1-4, with 9 positions matching TRBD1. The CDR3 loop spans 16 amino acids. Germline CDR1 and CDR2: SGDLS and YYNGEE. Trimming cost V 0 bases and J 8 bases; bases outside gene matches: 8. CDR3 in DNA: TGTGCCAGCAGCGTAGCCGGGACAGGGCGGGAGGAAAAACTGTTTTTT. It encodes CASSVAGTGREEKLFF. The entire variable domain, with the rest obtained from reference TRBV9 and TRBJ1-4, is as follows: DSGVTQTPKHLITATGQRVTLRCSPRSGDLSVYWYQQSLDQGLQFLIQYYNGEERAKGNILERFSAQQFPDLHSELNLSSLELGDSALYFCASSVAGTGREEKLFFGSGTQLSVL.

The CDR3 spells CASSPQIGAASEQFF. CDR3 in DNA: TGTGCCAGCAGCCCCCAAATTGGGGCGGCCAGTGAGCAGTTCTTC. The V gene is TRBV7-2, the J gene TRBJ2-1; a weak D match, TRBD1 (5 bases). V gave up 5 bases and J gave up 9 bases, with 20 bases separating them. Germline CDR1 and CDR2: SGHTA and FQGNSA. This CDR3 has 15 residues.

This sequence joins TRBV21-1 and TRBJ2-6; the table assigns TRBD1, which was not confirmed against the DNA. TRBV21-1 is a known pseudogene. The CDR3 is 21 residues long. This CDR3 is CASSKVSLGPKAVSGANVLTF. CDR3 DNA: TGTGCCAGCAGCAAAGTATCCCTGGGGCCGAAAGCTGTCTCTGGGGCCAACGTCCTGACTTTC.

The CDR3 DNA reads TGTGCCAGCCAACCCCCAGGGGGAGTTGGCTATGGCTACACCTTC. This encodes CASQPPGGVGYGYTF. This sequence joins TRBV2 and TRBJ1-2, with 7 nucleotides matching TRBD1. The germline gives CDR1 SNHLY, CDR2 FYNNEI. Trimming removed 8 bases from V and 4 bases from J; junction bases left unmatched: 13. The CDR3 is made up of 15 amino acids. Full variable domain (rest looked up from reference TRBV2 and TRBJ1-2): EPEVTQTPSHQVTQMGQEVILRCVPISNHLYFYWYRQILGQKVEFLVSFYNNEISEKSEIFDDQFSVERPDGSNFTLKIRSTKLEDSAMYFCASQPPGGVGYGYTFGSGTRLTVV.

This sequence joins TRBV7-6 and TRBJ2-1; 10 bases line up with TRBD2. Trimming took 1 base from V and 4 from J; bases not matched to a gene: 19. This CDR3 spans 21 amino acids. Germline V gene lookup returns CDR1 SGHVS and CDR2 FNYEAQ. The CDR3 sequence is CASSLVGFMGLAGAGYNEQFF. The CDR3, as DNA: TGTGCCAGCAGCTTAGTGGGGTTTATGGGGCTAGCGGGAGCGGGGTACAATGAGCAGTTCTTC. The whole variable domain, filled in from reference TRBV7-6 and TRBJ2-1, reads GAGVSQSPRYKVTKRGQDVALRCDPISGHVSLYWYRQALGQGPEFLTYFNYEAQQDKSGLPNDRFSAERPEGSISTLTIQRTEQRDSAMYRCASSLVGFMGLAGAGYNEQFFGPGTRLTVL.

The chain is built from TRBV18 and TRBJ2-1; D is uncertain. With 3 bases removed from V and 2 bases from J, the gap between germline ends came to 11 bases. The CDR3 sequence is 15 residues long. The germline CDR1 and CDR2 sequences are KGHSH and LQKENI. The CDR3 here is CASSPTGAAYNEQFF. As DNA, the CDR3 is TGTGCCAGCTCACCGACTGGTGCAGCCTACAATGAGCAGTTCTTC.

The chain uses TRBV3-1 (or the pseudogene TRBV3-2) and TRBJ2-3; 10 bases are shared with TRBD2. Germline V gene lookup returns CDR1 LGHDT and CDR2 YNNKEL (reference sequence). Trimming cost V 4 bases and J 4 bases; bases outside gene matches: 2. This CDR3 region has 14 residues. Here the CDR3 DNA reads TGTGCCAGCAGCCCTAGCGGGAGTGCAGATACGCAGTATTTT. Protein: CASSPSGSADTQYF.

The rearrangement uses TRBV28 and TRBJ2-1; D perhaps matches TRBD2 (5 bases). Trimming shortened V by 6 bases and J by 0 bases, and 15 bases separated the two germline ends. This CDR3 has 16 amino acids. Looked up from germline, CDR1 is MDHEN and CDR2 is SYDVKM. The CDR3 spells CASRTPTRSSYNEQFF. CDR3 in DNA: TGTGCCAGCAGGACACCAACTAGATCCTCCTACAATGAGCAGTTCTTC.